Given below is one T cell receptor beta chain in context. What it binds is unknown. This sample is part of a study of OX40 agonist ivuxolimab in advanced cancers. For the study at large: People who had prior anti-PD-1, anti-PD-L1 or anti-CTLA-4 therapy could take part, and roughly 40% had some.

A history of autoimmune disease or systemic immunosuppression excluded patients. Measured with immunoSEQ multiplex PCR; TCRdb has only the in-frame clones, and not every one. The sample consists of over 80,000 clones, more than 85% of them appearing once. In germline, CDR1 is SGHRS, CDR2 YFSETQ. The CDR3 contains 13 residues. V gave up 5 bases and J gave up 5 bases, with 11 bases separating them. Findings of the study overall: More expanded clones were seen, on average, in CD8+ T cells than in CD4+. Certain nonresponders likewise exhibited a low normalized T-cell clonal expansion.

The chain uses TRBV5-1 and TRBJ2-1, with D unresolved. The sample was CD4+ or CD8+ T cells sorted from blood, taken in a trial of the OX40 agonist ivuxolimab. The clonotype originates from an adult with an advanced solid tumor such as melanoma, head and neck, liver or kidney cancer. The CDR3 coding sequence is TGCGCCAGCAGACGCGACTCGGACAATGAGCAGTTCTTC. This codes for CASRRDSDNEQFF.